These 26 T cell receptor beta chains came from one sample sequenced in a study of blood T cell repertoires in COVID-19. TCRdb keeps only in-frame clones here, not all; method: immunoSEQ multiplex PCR. The repertoire holds 140,000 or so clones, with roughly 80% as singletons. Source material: PBMCs or T cells enriched from blood (not recorded which). These receptors originate from a man between 50 and 59 years old who had recovered from COVID-19.

This clone has more than one count but fewer than ten. The V gene is TRBV7-6, the J gene TRBJ2-7; the D gene is possibly TRBD1 (6 bases). The V gene lost 5 bases and the J gene lost 1 base, with 15 bases spanning the gap. Germline CDR1 and CDR2: SGHVS and FNYEAQ. The CDR3 totals 15 residues. CDR3 protein: CASSPVGASSYEQYF. CDR3 in DNA: TGTGCCAGCAGCCCAGTGGGGGCCTCATCCTACGAGCAGTACTTC.

The chain employs TRBV18 and TRBJ2-7; 8 nucleotides line up with TRBD1. Unmatched junction bases numbered 9, after V lost 6 bases and J lost 5 bases. The germline V gene encodes CDR1 KGHSH and CDR2 LQKENI. The CDR3 is made up of 14 amino acids. The CDR3 bases are TGTGCCAGCTCCTGGGGACAGGCTGACCACGAGCAGTACTTC. Protein sequence: CASSWGQADHEQYF.

The chain is built from TRBV5-8 and TRBJ1-1, with 11 positions matching TRBD1. The length of the CDR3 is 14 residues. Germline CDR1 is SGHTS and CDR2 is YDEGEE. Losses at the gene ends were 7 bases for V and 5 bases for J; bases not matched to a gene: 7. The CDR3, as DNA: TGTGCCAGCTGGGGGGGACAGGGGGTTACTGAAGCTTTCTTT. This translates into CASWGGQGVTEAFF.

This clone was seen only a few times. The J gene is TRBJ1-4, the V gene TRBV5-1, with D possibly being TRBD1 (6 bases). Germline V gene sequence: CDR1 SGHRS, CDR2 YFSETQ. The CDR3 covers 15 residues. Trimming removed 3 bases from V and 6 bases from J, with 15 bases in between. CDR3 amino acids: CASSSTGSSHEKLFF. The DNA for the CDR3 is TGCGCCAGCAGCTCTACAGGGTCGTCGCATGAAAAACTGTTTTTT.

The table lists this clone with a few counts. This chain uses TRBV7-6 with TRBJ2-7, with 11 bases lining up with TRBD1. The junction had 4 bases not matched to a gene; V was cut back by 0 bases and J by 6 bases. Germline lookup yields CDR1 SGHVS and CDR2 FNYEAQ. This CDR3 has 15 amino acids. The CDR3 nucleotides are TGTGCCAGCAGCTTAGCCTCGGGACAGGGGGTCGAGCAGTACTTC. This gives the protein CASSLASGQGVEQYF.

The V and J genes are TRBV28 and TRBJ1-2; TRBD1 matches 12 bases. The CDR3 spans 15 residues. CDR1 is MDHEN and CDR2 is SYDVKM in the germline V gene. J was trimmed by 8 bases and V by 7 bases; bases with no gene match: 11. Here the CDR3 reads CASNNPGQGAVGYTF. The DNA for the CDR3 is TGTGCCAGCAATAATCCGGGACAGGGGGCTGTAGGCTACACCTTC.

The chain joins TRBV11-2 to TRBJ2-1, with 7 positions matching TRBD2. The CDR3 is 14 amino acids. Germline loops: CDR1 SGHAT, CDR2 FQNNGV. Written as DNA, the CDR3 is TGTGCGGGGTCGGAGAGCGGGGTCTACAATGAGCAGTTCTTC. This gives the protein CAGSESGVYNEQFF.

The genes are TRBV3-1 (or the pseudogene TRBV3-2) and TRBJ1-2, with 7 bases aligning to TRBD1. Germline lookup yields CDR1 LGHDT and CDR2 YNNKEL (reference sequence). This CDR3 spans 14 amino acids. V was clipped by 1 base and J by 4 bases; unmatched bases: 3. The CDR3 loop is CASSQVGGGYGYTF. CDR3 bases: TGTGCCAGCAGCCAAGTAGGGGGCGGCTATGGCTACACCTTC.

The chain has TRBV25-1 and TRBJ1-6, with 7 bases aligning to TRBD1. CDR1 MGHDK and CDR2 SYGVNS come from the germline V gene. V was clipped by 3 bases and J by 10 bases; unmatched bases: 3. The CDR3 covers 13 residues. CDR3 sequence (DNA): TGTGCCAGCAGTGACACAGGGGACTCACCCCTCCACTTT. It codes for CASSDTGDSPLHF.

The chain joins TRBV10-3 to TRBJ2-1; 12 positions agree with TRBD2. Trimming removed 6 bases from V and 7 bases from J; junction bases left unmatched: 19. The CDR3 spans 19 residues. Per the germline V gene, CDR1 is ENHRY and CDR2 is SYGVKD. The CDR3 DNA follows: TGTGCCATCAGAGGAGGTAGGGCTAGCGGGGGGGTATTTGGTAATGAGCAGTTCTTC. Translation gives CAIRGGRASGGVFGNEQFF.

J is TRBJ1-1 and V is TRBV14, with D hard to call. The germline V gene has CDR1 SGHDN and CDR2 FVKESK. V was clipped by 5 bases and J by 10 bases, with 11 bases between them. The CDR3 totals 11 residues. The CDR3 loop reads CASSSGVSAFF. The CDR3 DNA is TGTGCCAGCAGCTCGGGAGTATCAGCTTTCTTT.

The sample holds a few counts of this clone. V gene TRBV5-4 combines with J gene TRBJ2-2; the match to TRBD2 covers 12 bases. J lost 3 bases, V lost 0 bases, and 0 bases had no gene match. Germline values: CDR1 SGHNT, CDR2 YYREEE (reference sequence). There are 16 residues in the CDR3. CDR3 coding DNA: TGTGCCAGCAGCTTGGGACTAGCGGGGGACACCGGGGAGCTGTTTTTT. Its translation: CASSLGLAGDTGELFF.

The J gene is TRBJ2-3, the V gene TRBV6-5; 7 nucleotides line up with TRBD2. V was pared by 2 bases and J by 5 bases, with 7 bases of the junction left unmatched. The CDR3 is 15 residues long. CDR1 is MNHEY and CDR2 is SVGAGI in the germline V gene. CDR3 region: CASSYGWGGGDTQYF. Written as DNA, the CDR3 is TGTGCCAGCAGTTACGGGTGGGGCGGGGGAGATACGCAGTATTTT.

This clone came up once. This sequence joins TRBV7-2 and TRBJ2-2; no clear D. Trimming removed 4 bases from V and 3 bases from J, with 12 bases in between. Germline values: CDR1 SGHTA, CDR2 FQGNSA. The CDR3 totals 15 residues. CDR3 sequence: CASSWMTWDTGELFF. The CDR3 bases are TGTGCCAGCAGCTGGATGACTTGGGACACCGGGGAGCTGTTTTTT.

The rearrangement links TRBV5-1 to TRBJ2-3; D possibly corresponds to TRBD1 (6 bases). Germline V gene data show CDR1 as SGHRS and CDR2 as YFSETQ. The CDR3 runs 15 residues. Trimming pared 0 bases from V and 5 bases from J, leaving 13 bases between. CDR3 sequence reads: CASSLDRAERDTQYF. CDR3 in DNA: TGCGCCAGCAGCTTGGACAGGGCCGAACGAGATACGCAGTATTTT. The whole variable domain, filled in from reference TRBV5-1 and TRBJ2-3, reads KAGVTQTPRYLIKTRGQQVTLSCSPISGHRSVSWYQQTPGQGLQFLFEYFSETQRNKGNFPGRFSGRQFSNSRSEMNVSTLELGDSALYLCASSLDRAERDTQYFGPGTRLTVL.

CDR3 amino acids: CAIMGDTFNYGYTF. The CDR3 DNA reads as TGTGCCATCATGGGGGACACCTTTAACTATGGCTACACCTTC. The chain joins TRBV10-3 to TRBJ1-2; weak D call: TRBD1 (6 bases). V was cut by 7 bases and J by 1 base, with 13 bases left in between. Germline V gives CDR1 ENHRY, CDR2 SYGVKD. This CDR3 has 14 amino acids.

The chain has TRBV2 and TRBJ1-3, with 7 bases matching TRBD1. Looked up from germline, CDR1 is SNHLY and CDR2 is FYNNEI. CDR3 length: 17 residues. Trimming cost V 4 bases and J 4 bases; bases outside gene matches: 13. Written as DNA, the CDR3 is TGTGCCAGCAGTGGAGGGCAGACAGGGAGAATCGGAAACACCATATATTTT. This encodes CASSGGQTGRIGNTIYF. The whole variable domain, filled in from reference TRBV2 and TRBJ1-3, reads EPEVTQTPSHQVTQMGQEVILRCVPISNHLYFYWYRQILGQKVEFLVSFYNNEISEKSEIFDDQFSVERPDGSNFTLKIRSTKLEDSAMYFCASSGGQTGRIGNTIYFGEGSWLTVV.

The CDR3 coding sequence is TGCAGCGTTGCGACTAGCGGGGGCGGGGAGCTGTTTTTT. Its translation is CSVATSGGGELFF. This chain connects TRBV29-1 to TRBJ2-2, with TRBD2 matching 12 bases. The length of the CDR3 is 13 residues. V lost 4 bases and J lost 7; bases outside the gene matches: 1. Germline assignment: CDR1 SQVTM and CDR2 ANQGSEA.

This clone came up a few times. V and J are TRBV5-6 and TRBJ1-2; 8 positions agree with TRBD1. The germline V gene encodes CDR1 SGHDT and CDR2 YYEEEE. The CDR3 has 13 amino acids. The trim removed 5 bases at V and 3 bases at J, leaving 3 bases unmatched. In DNA form, the CDR3 reads TGTGCCAGCAGACCGGGACAGGACTATGGCTACACCTTC. This encodes CASRPGQDYGYTF.

V is TRBV7-2 and J is TRBJ1-1; maybe TRBD1 (5 bases). Germline V gene lookup returns CDR1 SGHTA and CDR2 FQGNSA. V was pared by 1 base and J by 4 bases, with 13 bases between. The CDR3 is 15 residues long. The CDR3 loop is CASSLVAGRGTEAFF. The CDR3 coding sequence is TGTGCCAGCAGCTTAGTAGCGGGGAGGGGCACTGAAGCTTTCTTT.

The chain employs TRBV5-4 and TRBJ1-2, with D perhaps matching TRBD1 (6 bases). V lost 7 bases and J 1 base, leaving 14 bases between the germline ends. The CDR3 length is 14 residues. Germline CDR1 SGHNT, CDR2 YYREEE (reference sequence). Here the CDR3 DNA reads TGTGCCAGCTGCCTGGCAGGGGTTAACTATGGCTACACCTTC. Encoded protein: CASCLAGVNYGYTF.

J is TRBJ2-7 and V is TRBV3-1 (or the pseudogene TRBV3-2); 9 bases are shared with TRBD1. With 5 bases clipped from V and 0 bases from J, the junction kept 5 bases outside the gene matches. CDR1 and CDR2 from the germline V gene are LGHDT and YNNKEL (reference sequence). The CDR3 runs 15 residues. As DNA, the CDR3 is TGTGCCAGCAGCTACGGGACAGGGAGCTCCTACGAGCAGTACTTC. Its protein product is CASSYGTGSSYEQYF.

This clone has only a few counts. V usage is TRBV3-1 (or the pseudogene TRBV3-2) and J usage is TRBJ2-7, with D possibly matching TRBD1 (5 bases). Trimming pared 1 base from V and 3 bases from J, leaving 7 bases between. CDR1 LGHDT and CDR2 YNNKEL come from the germline V gene (reference sequence). The CDR3 contains 13 residues. CDR3 amino acids: CASSQVDSYEQYF. The CDR3 bases are TGTGCCAGCAGCCAAGTCGACAGCTACGAGCAGTACTTC.

This clone was seen once. The V gene is TRBV28, the J gene TRBJ1-3; D is possibly TRBD1 (5 bases). From germline, CDR1 is MDHEN and CDR2 SYDVKM. V was clipped by 7 bases and J by 4 bases, with 14 bases between them. This CDR3 comprises 14 residues. CDR3 loop: CASTTTQDGNTIYF. CDR3 nucleotides: TGTGCCAGCACTACTACACAGGACGGAAACACCATATATTTT.

The V and J genes are TRBV7-9 and TRBJ1-4, with TRBD1 matching over 10 bases. V was clipped by 0 bases and J by 7 bases; unmatched bases: 2. Per the germline V gene, CDR1 is SEHNR and CDR2 is FQNEAQ (reference sequence). The CDR3 totals 15 residues. The CDR3 spells CASSLATGGSEKLFF. As DNA, the CDR3 is TGTGCCAGCAGCTTAGCGACAGGGGGCTCTGAAAAACTGTTTTTT.

This chain connects TRBV4-1 to TRBJ2-1; 9 bases are shared with TRBD2. The germline CDR1 and CDR2 sequences are MGHRA and YSYEKL. The CDR3 extends over 16 amino acids. The trim removed 3 bases at V and 4 bases at J, leaving 7 bases unmatched. DNA for the CDR3: TGCGCCAGCAGCCAGGGCGGGGGGGCTGAGTACAATGAGCAGTTCTTC. Translated, it gives CASSQGGGAEYNEQFF.